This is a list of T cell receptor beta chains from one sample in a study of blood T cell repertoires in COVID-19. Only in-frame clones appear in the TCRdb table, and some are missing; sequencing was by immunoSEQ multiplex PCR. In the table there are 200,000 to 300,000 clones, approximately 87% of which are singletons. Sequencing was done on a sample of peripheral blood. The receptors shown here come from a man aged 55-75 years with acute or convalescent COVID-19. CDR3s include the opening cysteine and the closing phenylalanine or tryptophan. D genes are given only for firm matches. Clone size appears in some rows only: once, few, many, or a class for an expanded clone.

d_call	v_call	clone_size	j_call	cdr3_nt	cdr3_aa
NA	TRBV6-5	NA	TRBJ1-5	TGTGCCAGCAGCGGACAGCGCAATCAGCCCCAGCATTTT	CASSGQRNQPQHF
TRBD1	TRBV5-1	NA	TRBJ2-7	TGCGCCAGCAGCTTCGGGACAGGGTTCACCTACGAGCAGTACTTC	CASSFGTGFTYEQYF
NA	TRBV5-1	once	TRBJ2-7	TGCGCCAGCAGCACCGGGACAATTCCCTACGAGCAGTACTTC	CASSTGTIPYEQYF
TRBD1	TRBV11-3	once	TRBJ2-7	TGTGCCAGCAAGGCTCTACAGGGGATCGACGAGCAGTACTTC	CASKALQGIDEQYF
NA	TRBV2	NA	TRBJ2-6	TGTGCCAGCAGTGAATTGGCCGGGGCCAACGTCCTGACTTTC	CASSELAGANVLTF
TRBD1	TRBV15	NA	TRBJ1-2	TGTGCCACCAGCAGAGCCCGGACAGGTTCATACGGCTACACCTTC	CATSRARTGSYGYTF
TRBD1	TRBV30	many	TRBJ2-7	TGTGCCTGGAGTGTAGGGACAGGGATACTATACGAGCAGTACTTC	CAWSVGTGILYEQYF
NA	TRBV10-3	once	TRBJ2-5	TGTGCCATCAGTTTGACCGGGGATCAAGAGACCCAGTACTTC	CAISLTGDQETQYF
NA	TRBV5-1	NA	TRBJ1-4	TGCGCCAGCAGCTTGGTAGTAGGGGAAGTTGAAAAACTGTTTTTT	CASSLVVGEVEKLFF
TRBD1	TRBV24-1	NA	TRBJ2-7	TGTGCCACCAGTGACCCCGACAGGGAAGGCTCCTACGAGCAGTACTTC	CATSDPDREGSYEQYF
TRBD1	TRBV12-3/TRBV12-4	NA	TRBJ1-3	TGTGCCAGCAGGGGACAGGGACCGGGTACCATATATTTT	CASRGQGPGTIYF
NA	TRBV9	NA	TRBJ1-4	TGTGCCAGCAGCGGGCCAGGTCCTAATGAAAAACTGTTTTTT	CASSGPGPNEKLFF
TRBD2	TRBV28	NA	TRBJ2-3	TGTGCCAGCAGTTTTCCCCCCGGGGGGGGCGGGGGCCGCACAGATACGCAGTATTTT	CASSFPPGGGGGRTDTQYF
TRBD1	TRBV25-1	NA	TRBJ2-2	TGTGCCAGCAGTGATCGGGGAATAGGGGGCTTTACGGCCGGGGAGCTGTTTTTT	CASSDRGIGGFTAGELFF
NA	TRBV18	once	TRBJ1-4	TGTGCCAGCTCATCGGACAGTAATGAAAAACTGTTTTTT	CASSSDSNEKLFF
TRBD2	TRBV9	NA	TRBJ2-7	TGTGCCAGCAGCGCCTCAATAGCGGGAGGCTACGAGCAGTACTTC	CASSASIAGGYEQYF
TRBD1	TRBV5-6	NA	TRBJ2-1	TGTGCCAGCAGTTGGGGGAGACAGGGATCCTACAATGAGCAGTTCTTC	CASSWGRQGSYNEQFF